What follows are 5 T cell receptor beta chains derived from one specimen sequenced in a study of Graves' ophthalmopathy and Graves' hyperthyroidism. RNA transcripts provided the template for amplifying TCR beta CDR3 regions. Second-round multiplex PCR came after first-round RT-PCR with HTBI primers. TCRdb called the multiplex PCR reads again in MiXCR, with one record for every CDR3 protein. The sample lists some 400,000 distinct CDR3 sequences, around 16% seen once, with around 1.6% in the top ten. Sequences were obtained from peripheral blood. These receptors were collected from a young woman with Graves' ophthalmopathy.

This clonotype was seen many times. The V and J genes are TRBV18 and TRBJ2-4; no definite D call. The CDR3 loop spans 13 amino acids. Trimming removed 2 bases from V and 6 bases from J, with 8 bases in between. CDR1 and CDR2 (germline): KGHSH, LQKENI. DNA for the CDR3: TGTGCCAGCTCACCATCCGCTAGAAACATTCAGTACTTC. It specifies CASSPSARNIQYF.

This clonotype was seen ten or more times. The rearrangement links TRBV7-9 to TRBJ1-1, with unresolved D. V shed 4 bases and J shed 1 base, with 16 bases lying between them. This CDR3 contains 16 residues. Germline CDR1 SEHNR, CDR2 FQNEAQ (reference sequence). The CDR3 DNA reads as TGTGCCAGCAGCTCCCTCCGGGTAGGGCCGAACACTGAAGCTTTCTTT. Protein sequence: CASSSLRVGPNTEAFF.

This clonotype came up many times. The J gene is TRBJ1-3, the V gene TRBV25-1; 11 bases agree with TRBD1. Germline CDR1 is MGHDK and CDR2 is SYGVNS. V trimming: 2 bases; J trimming: 11 bases; junction bases outside the gene matches: 11. CDR3 length: 16 residues. The CDR3: CASSEEGRGQGASIYF. CDR3 sequence (DNA): TGTGCCAGCAGTGAAGAGGGGCGAGGACAGGGGGCTTCCATATATTTT.

This clonotype was counted at least ten times. Here the CDR3 DNA reads TGTGCCAGCAGCTTAACGAGAGCGGGAGGGAGGGAGCAGTACTTC. This codes for CASSLTRAGGREQYF. This chain uses TRBV7-2 with TRBJ2-7; TRBD2 matches 10 bases. The J segment lost 7 bases and the V segment lost 2 bases, leaving 8 bases of the junction unmatched. The CDR3 loop spans 15 amino acids. The germline CDR1 and CDR2 sequences are SGHTA and FQGNSA.

This clonotype has at least ten counts. The chain is built from TRBV28 and TRBJ1-5, with D hard to call. This CDR3 comprises 15 residues. The germline gives CDR1 MDHEN, CDR2 SYDVKM. Trimming stripped 6 bases from V and 7 bases from J, with 19 bases between. CDR3 protein: CASREGGSPGQPQHF. The CDR3 DNA reads TGTGCCAGCAGGGAAGGTGGCAGCCCTGGCCAGCCCCAGCATTTT.